Each of the 15 T cell receptor beta chains below was sequenced from the same sample in a study of T cells in Graves' hyperthyroidism and ophthalmopathy. Amplified regions were TCR beta CDR3 sequences from RNA transcripts. HTBI primers were the set used in a first-round RT-PCR of the TCR CDR3. One entry per CDR3 protein results from TCRdb running MiXCR on the multiplex PCR reads. The table shows around 300,000 distinct CDR3 sequences, with around 20% occurring only once. The sample consisted of blood. Receptors were obtained from a man aged 45 to 65 with Graves' ophthalmopathy.

This clonotype occurred many times. The V gene is TRBV7-2, the J gene TRBJ2-1; 11 nucleotides agree with TRBD2. Germline lookup yields CDR1 SGHTA and CDR2 FQGNSA. V lost 1 base, J lost 7 bases, and 3 bases stayed unmatched. This CDR3 is built from 15 residues. The CDR3, as DNA: TGTGCCAGCAGCTTAGTAGCGGGAGGGATTAATGAGCAGTTCTTC. Amino acids: CASSLVAGGINEQFF.

This clonotype was seen at least ten times. The chain carries TRBV28 and TRBJ2-6, with no clear D. Germline V CDR1 and CDR2: MDHEN, SYDVKM. Between the trimmed V and J ends, which lost 2 bases and 1 base, there was a span of 6 bases. The CDR3 spans 15 residues. The CDR3 bases are TGTGCCAGCAGTTTAACCGGATCTGGGGCCAACGTCCTGACTTTC. It is translated as CASSLTGSGANVLTF.

In its sample, this clonotype was seen many times. The chain is built from TRBV5-8 and TRBJ2-5, with 7 bases aligning to TRBD2. CDR3 length equals 15 residues. V lost 0 bases to trimming and J lost 5 bases; unmatched junction nucleotides: 7. CDR1 is SGHTS, CDR2 YDEGEE, per germline. The CDR3 nucleotides are TGTGCCAGCAGCTTGGACGCGGGAGCGTCGGAGACCCAGTACTTC. Residues: CASSLDAGASETQYF.

This clonotype showed up just a few times. The chain combines TRBV20-1 with TRBJ1-5; perhaps TRBD1 as D (5 bases). Germline assignment: CDR1 DFQATT and CDR2 SNEGSKA (reference sequence). V lost 2 bases and J 7 bases, leaving 15 bases between the germline ends. The CDR3 covers 14 residues. DNA of the CDR3: TGCAGTGCTAGAACTCCCGGGGGGGGGCAGCCCCAGCATTTT. Translation: CSARTPGGGQPQHF.

Ten or more counts support this clonotype. The J gene is TRBJ1-1, the V gene TRBV9; D remains unclear. Germline loops: CDR1 SGDLS, CDR2 YYNGEE. The CDR3 has 13 amino acids. V lost 4 bases and J 3 bases, leaving 10 bases between the germline ends. CDR3 region: CASSPHRDTEAFF. DNA for the CDR3: TGTGCCAGCAGCCCCCACCGTGACACTGAAGCTTTCTTT.

The chain links TRBV11-2 to TRBJ1-2, with D hard to call. This CDR3 is built from 13 residues. V was pared by 5 bases and J by 4 bases, with 11 bases between. Germline V gene sequence: CDR1 SGHAT, CDR2 FQNNGV. CDR3 sequence: CASSHRDFYGYTF. Written as DNA, the CDR3 is TGTGCCAGCAGCCACCGAGACTTCTATGGCTACACCTTC. Filled out from reference TRBV11-2 and TRBJ1-2, the complete variable domain reads EAGVAQSPRYKIIEKRQSVAFWCNPISGHATLYWYQQILGQGPKLLIQFQNNGVVDDSQLPKDRFSAERLKGVDSTLKIQPAKLEDSAVYLCASSHRDFYGYTFGSGTRLTVV.

The V gene is TRBV11-2, the J gene TRBJ2-5; 12 positions match TRBD2. Trimming at V came to 6 bases and at J to 2 bases, leaving 4 bases not matched to a gene. Germline values: CDR1 SGHAT, CDR2 FQNNGV. There are 15 residues in the CDR3. The CDR3 DNA reads TGTGCCAGCAGAACGACTAGCGGGGGACAAGAGACCCAGTACTTC. Its translation is CASRTTSGGQETQYF.

This clonotype was seen repeatedly, ten times or more. V gene TRBV5-1 combines with J gene TRBJ1-1; D unclear. The CDR3 is made up of 14 amino acids. Trimming took 4 bases from V and 2 from J, leaving 12 bases between them. From germline, CDR1 is SGHRS and CDR2 YFSETQ. CDR3 amino acids: CASSTEGANTEAFF. CDR3 DNA sequence: TGCGCCAGCAGCACCGAGGGAGCAAACACTGAAGCTTTCTTT.

Comments on this clonotype: One base away lies a much larger clone, so this may be a sequencing read error. The rearrangement uses TRBV9 and TRBJ1-3, with D unclear. Germline V CDR1 and CDR2: SGDLS, YYNGEE. CDR3 size: 15 residues. Written as DNA, the CDR3 is TGTGCCAGCAGCGTAGGAGCGTTTGGTGGAAGCACCATATATTTT. Translated: CASSVGAFGGSTIYF.

The chain combines TRBV7-9 with TRBJ2-2; no firm D call. The ends were cut back, 10 bases at V and 5 bases at J, with 11 bases in the middle. Germline values: CDR1 SEHNR, CDR2 FQNEAQ (reference sequence). The CDR3 length is 12 residues. The CDR3 coding sequence is TGTGCCAACGAAGGCCAGACCGGGGAGCTGTTTTTT. Its translation: CANEGQTGELFF.

This clonotype was seen only a few times. The chain recombines TRBV29-1 with TRBJ2-3; D ambiguous. Germline V gives CDR1 SQVTM, CDR2 ANQGSEA. CDR3 size: 11 residues. Trimming cost V 1 base and J 5 bases, with 4 bases left between them. CDR3 sequence reads: CSVEVLDTQYF. As DNA, the CDR3 is TGCAGCGTTGAAGTCCTAGATACGCAGTATTTT.

The chain recombines TRBV12-3 or TRBV12-4 with TRBJ2-2, with D tentatively TRBD1 (6 bases). Trimming pared 5 bases from V and 3 bases from J, leaving 10 bases between. CDR3 length equals 14 residues. The CDR3 loop reads CASSRQDYTGELFF. The CDR3 DNA is TGTGCCAGCAGTCGACAGGATTACACCGGGGAGCTGTTTTTT.

The V gene is TRBV20-1, the J gene TRBJ2-1, with D unresolved. Trimming removed 1 base at V and 4 bases at J, with 5 bases between. The CDR3 is 12 amino acids. CDR1 and CDR2 from the germline V gene are DFQATT and SNEGSKA (reference sequence). CDR3 in amino acids: CSARANYNEQFF. In nucleotides, the CDR3 is TGCAGTGCTAGAGCAAATTACAATGAGCAGTTCTTC.

Only one count was recorded for this clonotype. Germline is not matched at one junction end, which may reflect a read error. The V call is TRBV5-1, the J call TRBJ2-2, with 7 bases lining up with TRBD1. CDR3 length: 16 amino acids. The V gene's germline CDR1 is SGHRS and CDR2 YFSETQ. In nucleotides, the CDR3 is TGCGCCAGCAGCTTGTCCGGGACAGCGAACACCAGGGAGCTGTTTTTT. Translated, it gives CASSLSGTANTRELFF.

As for this clonotype: A much larger clone is a single base away; this may be a read error. The chain recombines TRBV7-2 with TRBJ1-2, with 10 bases identical to TRBD1. CDR1 SGHTA and CDR2 FQGNSA come from the germline V gene. The CDR3 is 16 amino acids. CDR3 nucleotide sequence: TGTGCCAGCAGCACGGGACAGGGGCAACCGGGCTATGACTACACCTTC. This encodes CASSTGQGQPGYDYTF.